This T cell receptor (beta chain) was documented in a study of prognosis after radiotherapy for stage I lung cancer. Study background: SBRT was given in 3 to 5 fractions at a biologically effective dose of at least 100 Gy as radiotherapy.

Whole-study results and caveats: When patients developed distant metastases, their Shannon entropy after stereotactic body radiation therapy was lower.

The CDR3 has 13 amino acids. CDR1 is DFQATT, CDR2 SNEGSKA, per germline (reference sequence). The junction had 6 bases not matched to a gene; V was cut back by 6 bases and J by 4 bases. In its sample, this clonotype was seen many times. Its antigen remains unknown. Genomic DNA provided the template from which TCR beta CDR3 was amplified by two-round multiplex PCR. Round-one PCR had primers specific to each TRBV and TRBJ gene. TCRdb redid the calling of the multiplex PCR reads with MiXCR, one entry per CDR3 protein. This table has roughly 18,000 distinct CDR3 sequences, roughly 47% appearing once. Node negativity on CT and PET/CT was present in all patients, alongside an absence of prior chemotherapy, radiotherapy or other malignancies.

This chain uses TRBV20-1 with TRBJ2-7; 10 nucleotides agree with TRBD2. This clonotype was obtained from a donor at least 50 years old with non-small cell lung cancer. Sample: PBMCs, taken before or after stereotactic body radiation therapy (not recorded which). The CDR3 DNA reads TGCAGTGCCGGACTAGCGGACAAATACGAGCAGTACTTC. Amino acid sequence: CSAGLADKYEQYF.